Below are 30 T cell receptor beta chains sequenced from a single sample in a study of radiation and T cells in renal cell carcinoma. Here immunoSEQ multiplex PCR was the method, and the copy in TCRdb shows in-frame clones only, minus some. The sample carries about 88,000 clones, 65% to 90% recorded once. Time point defined: baseline pretreatment blood. Treatment noted: 15 Gy SBRT to primary tumor, nephrectomy 4 weeks later. The specimen was blood, collected from a patient whose treatment included radiotherapy and nephrectomy. These receptor sequences come from a man aged 50 to 59 with renal cell carcinoma.

The gene calls are TRBV4-2 and TRBJ2-3, with 8 bases aligning to TRBD2. Trimming at V came to 2 bases and at J to 4 bases, leaving 11 bases not matched to a gene. This CDR3 has 17 residues. Germline CDR1 reads LGHNA; CDR2 reads YNFKEQ. In DNA, the CDR3 is TGTGCCAGCAGCCAACCCGGGACTAGTGGTCTGTCAGATACGCAGTATTTT. Translated, it gives CASSQPGTSGLSDTQYF.

V gene TRBV4-3 combines with J gene TRBJ2-5; no definite D call. V gave up 0 bases and J gave up 5 bases, with 7 bases separating them. The CDR3 loop spans 13 amino acids. Looked up from germline, CDR1 is LGHNA and CDR2 is YSLEER. The CDR3 nucleotides are TGCGCCAGCAGCCAAGATTATTCGGAGACCCAGTACTTC. Translation: CASSQDYSETQYF.

The chain links TRBV2 to TRBJ1-6, with D perhaps TRBD1 (6 bases). V shed 7 bases and J shed 9 bases, with 13 bases lying between them. This CDR3 spans 13 amino acids. Per germline, CDR1 SNHLY and CDR2 FYNNEI. The CDR3 is CASNTGISSPLHF. The CDR3 DNA is TGTGCCAGCAACACAGGGATCTCTTCACCCCTCCACTTT.

The rearrangement uses TRBV7-2 and TRBJ2-7; D remains ambiguous. This CDR3 region has 11 residues. Germline-derived CDR1 and CDR2 are SGHTA and FQGNSA. With 5 bases removed from V and 4 bases from J, the gap between germline ends came to 6 bases. CDR3 DNA: TGTGCCAGCAGCGCCGATTACGAGCAGTACTTC. Translation gives CASSADYEQYF.

The chain couples TRBV18 to TRBJ1-5; tentatively, D is TRBD1 (5 bases). The CDR3 has 15 residues. The germline CDR1 and CDR2 sequences are KGHSH and LQKENI. V was shortened by 5 bases and J by 1 base, with 12 bases between the two germline ends. CDR3 residues: CASSVTGGSNQPQHF. Here the CDR3 DNA reads TGTGCCAGCTCAGTAACCGGGGGAAGCAATCAGCCCCAGCATTTT.

This sequence joins TRBV6-4 and TRBJ2-3; tentatively, D is TRBD1 (6 bases). The CDR3 contains 14 residues. Looked up from germline, CDR1 is MRHNA and CDR2 is SNTAGT. The V gene lost 4 bases and the J gene lost 4 bases, with 12 bases spanning the gap. CDR3 residues: CASSVNRDADTQYF. In nucleotides, the CDR3 is TGTGCCAGCAGTGTTAACAGGGACGCAGATACGCAGTATTTT.

V gene TRBV27 combines with J gene TRBJ2-2; 7 positions match TRBD2. The CDR3 has 15 residues. The V gene's germline CDR1 is MNHEY and CDR2 SMNVEV (reference sequence). V shed 8 bases and J 0 bases; nucleotides not matched to a gene: 6. CDR3 sequence reads: CASRPGGTNTGELFF. CDR3 nucleotides: TGTGCCAGCCGTCCCGGGGGGACGAACACCGGGGAGCTGTTTTTT.

The chain is built from TRBV15 and TRBJ2-5; no reliable D call. V dropped 1 base and J dropped 1 base, with 4 bases sitting between them. Looked up from germline, CDR1 is LNHNV and CDR2 is YYDKDF (reference sequence). This CDR3 has 13 amino acids. The CDR3 is CATSRAPQETQYF. In DNA form, the CDR3 reads TGTGCCACCAGCAGAGCCCCCCAAGAGACCCAGTACTTC. Complete variable domain (other parts from reference TRBV15 and TRBJ2-5): DAMVIQNPRYQVTQFGKPVTLSCSQTLNHNVMYWYQQKSSQAPKLLFHYYDKDFNNEADTPDNFQSRRPNTSFCFLDIRSPGLGDTAMYLCATSRAPQETQYFGPGTRLLVL.

V gene TRBV5-6 combines with J gene TRBJ2-1; no reliable D call. From germline, CDR1 is SGHDT and CDR2 YYEEEE. This CDR3 spans 15 amino acids. The germline V and J ends were trimmed by 0 bases and 4 bases, with 11 bases remaining between them. The CDR3 sequence: CASSLDAKVYNEQFF. The CDR3 nucleotides read TGTGCCAGCAGCTTGGACGCGAAAGTATACAATGAGCAGTTCTTC.

The table lists this clone with a few counts. V and J are TRBV2 and TRBJ2-7; D not resolved. The germline CDR1 and CDR2 sequences are SNHLY and FYNNEI. This CDR3 contains 13 residues. V lost 1 base, J lost 3 bases, and 7 bases lay in between. CDR3 DNA sequence: TGTGCCAGCAGTGAAGGGTCCAACTACGAGCAGTACTTC. It codes for CASSEGSNYEQYF.

This clone was counted between two and nine times. V usage is TRBV4-1 and J usage is TRBJ2-2; D unresolved. Germline V lookup: CDR1 MGHRA, CDR2 YSYEKL. The CDR3 is made up of 12 amino acids. Trimming removed 6 bases at V and 4 bases at J, with 6 bases between. This CDR3 is CASRAGTGELFF. The CDR3, as DNA: TGCGCCAGCAGGGCCGGCACCGGGGAGCTGTTTTTT.

This clone was counted only a few times. The chain employs TRBV7-9 and TRBJ2-7; TRBD2 is a possible D gene (6 bases). Germline loops: CDR1 SEHNR, CDR2 FQNEAQ (reference sequence). The CDR3 runs to 16 residues. V dropped 2 bases and J dropped 0 bases, with 14 bases sitting between them. The CDR3 loop is CASSLSTGESSYEQYF. For the CDR3, the DNA is TGTGCCAGCAGCTTATCTACGGGGGAGAGCTCCTACGAGCAGTACTTC.

Written as DNA, the CDR3 is TGTGCCAGCAGCGCCCGAGGGGGCCCTGGAAACACCATATATTTT. Its protein product is CASSARGGPGNTIYF. The chain recombines TRBV9 with TRBJ1-3; 7 bases fit TRBD1. Unmatched junction bases numbered 5, after V lost 3 bases and J lost 2 bases. CDR3 length: 15 amino acids. Germline V CDR1 and CDR2: SGDLS, YYNGEE.

There are a few counts of this clone. This chain links TRBV9 with TRBJ1-1; the D is unclear. This CDR3 has 13 residues. Trimming pared 0 bases from V and 7 bases from J, leaving 10 bases between. The V gene's germline CDR1 is SGDLS and CDR2 YYNGEE. The CDR3 reads CASSVDGKGEAFF. The DNA of the CDR3 is TGTGCCAGCAGCGTAGATGGAAAAGGTGAAGCTTTCTTT.

The CDR3 region is CASSPPGTSGIGSEQFF. As DNA, the CDR3 is TGCGCCAGCAGCCCCCCGGGGACTAGCGGGATAGGGAGTGAGCAGTTCTTC. This chain connects TRBV5-1 to TRBJ2-1; TRBD2 matches at 13 bases. This CDR3 has 17 amino acids. With V trimmed by 4 bases and J by 9 bases, 13 bases remained unmatched. Germline lookup yields CDR1 SGHRS and CDR2 YFSETQ.

The chain uses TRBV5-1 and TRBJ2-1; 9 bases fit TRBD2. The ends lost 1 base at V and 7 bases at J; junction bases unmatched: 3. This CDR3 is built from 14 residues. The V gene's germline CDR1 is SGHRS and CDR2 YFSETQ. The CDR3 sequence is CASSLTAGGNEQFF. Here the CDR3 DNA reads TGCGCCAGCAGCTTGACGGCGGGAGGGAATGAGCAGTTCTTC.

CDR3 DNA sequence: TGTGCCAGCAGCCTTTCTGGACAGGGGGGGAACTATGGCTACACCTTC. This codes for CASSLSGQGGNYGYTF. The rearrangement joins TRBV27 to TRBJ1-2; the match to TRBD1 covers 10 bases. J gave up 2 bases and V 6 bases, and 9 bases lay outside the gene matches. Per the germline V gene, CDR1 is MNHEY and CDR2 is SMNVEV (reference sequence). The CDR3 has 16 residues.

As DNA, the CDR3 is TGCAGCGTTGACTGGGGGCAGGGGGATACGCAGTATTTT. Translated: CSVDWGQGDTQYF. V and J are TRBV29-1 and TRBJ2-3; D perhaps matches TRBD1 (6 bases). The CDR3 consists of 13 residues. Germline V gives CDR1 SQVTM, CDR2 ANQGSEA. The V end was cut by 3 bases, the J end by 6 bases, with 13 bases between.

This chain joins TRBV9 and TRBJ2-5; D gene uncertain. The CDR3 spans 11 residues. From germline, CDR1 is SGDLS and CDR2 YYNGEE. V dropped 3 bases and J dropped 0 bases, with 0 bases sitting between them. This CDR3 is CASSDQETQYF. Written as DNA, the CDR3 is TGTGCCAGCAGCGACCAAGAGACCCAGTACTTC.

The rearrangement links TRBV7-2 to TRBJ2-3; D is unclear. V was clipped by 5 bases and J by 1 base, with 7 bases between them. CDR1 is SGHTA, CDR2 FQGNSA, per germline. The length of the CDR3 is 13 residues. CDR3 sequence reads: CASSRDRTDTQYF. CDR3 bases: TGTGCCAGCAGCCGTGACCGCACAGATACGCAGTATTTT.

The chain couples TRBV5-1 to TRBJ2-2; the D is unclear. Germline loops: CDR1 SGHRS, CDR2 YFSETQ. Trimming left V 0 bases short and J 6 bases short, with 9 bases between. CDR3 length: 14 residues. The DNA of the CDR3 is TGCGCCAGCAGCTTGGCTGTGGATGCCGGGGAGCTGTTTTTT. Amino acid sequence: CASSLAVDAGELFF.

The chain is built from TRBV5-4 and TRBJ1-2; no definite D call. With 2 bases removed from V and 8 bases from J, the gap between germline ends came to 19 bases. Germline CDR1 is SGHNT and CDR2 is YYREEE (reference sequence). CDR3 length: 15 residues. The CDR3 nucleotides are TGTGCCAGCAGCTTTGTTGTATCGGACCTCTTAGGCTACACCTTC. Encoded protein: CASSFVVSDLLGYTF.

The rearrangement joins TRBV7-6 to TRBJ1-5; D is unresolved. This CDR3 is 11 amino acids long. The germline gives CDR1 SGHVS, CDR2 FNYEAQ. CDR3 DNA sequence: TGTGCGGCAGGCCCCAATCAGCCCCAGCATTTT. Translated: CAAGPNQPQHF.

The chain carries TRBV25-1 and TRBJ2-1, with 11 bases lining up with TRBD2. CDR1 and CDR2 (germline): MGHDK, SYGVNS. The CDR3 totals 15 residues. V shed 4 bases and J 7 bases; nucleotides not matched to a gene: 6. The CDR3 coding sequence is TGTGCCAGCAGTGCATTAGCGGGGGGGCCTAATGAGCAGTTCTTC. This translates into CASSALAGGPNEQFF.

V and J are TRBV7-2 and TRBJ2-7; D gene uncertain. The CDR3 covers 11 residues. The germline gives CDR1 SGHTA, CDR2 FQGNSA. V was shortened by 5 bases and J by 6 bases, with 8 bases between the two germline ends. The CDR3 nucleotides are TGTGCCAGCAGCCCCCTTTCCGAGCAGTACTTC. This gives the protein CASSPLSEQYF.

The rearrangement uses TRBV18 and TRBJ2-3, with D possibly being TRBD1 or TRBD2 (5 bases each). The CDR3 loop spans 15 amino acids. The V gene's germline CDR1 is KGHSH and CDR2 LQKENI. The V end was cut by 0 bases, the J end by 4 bases, with 11 bases between. The CDR3 here is CASSPPGRRADTQYF. The CDR3 bases are TGTGCCAGCTCACCACCGGGACGCCGCGCAGATACGCAGTATTTT.

As DNA, the CDR3 is TGTGCCAGCAGAAGGGACACGACCTACGAGCAGTACTTC. Protein product: CASRRDTTYEQYF. This chain connects TRBV6-5 to TRBJ2-7, with D possibly TRBD1 on 6 matching bases. The V gene lost 6 bases and the J gene lost 2 bases, with 11 bases spanning the gap. Germline CDR1 and CDR2: MNHEY and SVGAGI. The CDR3 contains 13 residues.

V and J are TRBV30 and TRBJ2-7; a weak D match, TRBD2 (6 bases). In germline, CDR1 is GTSNPN, CDR2 SVGIG (reference sequence). The CDR3 loop spans 15 amino acids. V was clipped by 3 bases and J by 12 bases, with 27 bases between them. CDR3: CAWRGPDRMGGLSYF. The DNA of the CDR3 is TGTGCCTGGAGAGGGCCAGACCGGATGGGGGGATTGTCGTACTTC.

This chain uses TRBV4-1 with TRBJ2-6; 7 nucleotides match TRBD1. V lost 1 base, J lost 0 bases, and 0 bases stayed unmatched. CDR1 and CDR2 from the germline V gene are MGHRA and YSYEKL. The CDR3 spans 16 residues. CDR3 region: CASSQGQGSGANVLTF. CDR3 coding DNA: TGCGCCAGCAGCCAAGGACAGGGCTCTGGGGCCAACGTCCTGACTTTC.

The chain combines TRBV5-1 with TRBJ1-4; 8 nucleotides agree with TRBD1. The V gene end was trimmed by 3 bases and the J gene end by 8 bases; junction bases not matched to a gene: 12. There are 16 residues in the CDR3. Germline V gene sequence: CDR1 SGHRS, CDR2 YFSETQ. This chain's CDR3 is CASSYRQGASGEKLFF. CDR3 sequence (DNA): TGCGCCAGCAGCTACCGCCAGGGGGCGAGTGGGGAAAAACTGTTTTTT.